This T cell receptor (beta chain) was sequenced for a study of blood T cell repertoires in COVID-19. Background on the study: The analysed material was cDNA or gDNA that came from T cells, B-cell-depleted T cells, or PBMCs.

Trimming cost V 5 bases and J 8 bases; bases outside gene matches: 8. This CDR3 is 13 amino acids long. This table comes from immunoSEQ multiplex PCR, and its TCRdb copy is limited to in-frame clones, with some not included. The table includes 100,000 or so clones, more than 85% detected once. The sample was peripheral blood. This TCR came from a man aged 45-65 years with active or convalescent COVID-19. This chain connects TRBV12-3 or TRBV12-4 to TRBJ1-2, with 7 bases fitting TRBD1. The CDR3 is CASSPSDRDGYTF. The CDR3 region has the DNA TGTGCCAGCAGTCCGTCTGACAGGGACGGCTACACCTTC.